This TCR beta chain emerged from a study of T-cell reconstitution after alpha-beta-depleted transplantation in children. Unique molecular identifiers were used to barcode this TCRbeta library. TCRdb re-called the PCR reads with MiXCR, one entry per CDR3 protein. The sample includes some 600,000 distinct CDR3 sequences, roughly 17% seen only once; the top ten take 0.9% to 1.2%. The CDR3 loop spans 14 amino acids. V dropped 2 bases and J dropped 0 bases, with 8 bases sitting between them. From germline, CDR1 is SGHTA and CDR2 FQGNSA. This TCR came from a human donor who donated a stem cell graft to a child with acute myeloid leukemia. The input for sequencing was PBMCs from the stem cell graft donor, taken from the stem cell graft. The chain carries TRBV7-2 and TRBJ2-7; D not certain. CDR3 residues: CASSLIGPSYEQYF. For the CDR3, the DNA is TGTGCCAGCAGCTTAATAGGGCCCTCCTACGAGCAGTACTTC.